Listed below are T cell receptor beta chains from one sample, sequenced in a study of human T cells and chemical hapten exposure. MiXCR, applied by TCRdb to the RACE reads, yields one record per CDR3 protein. The sample has fewer than 85,000 distinct CDR3 sequences, 8.6% seen once. The specimen sequenced was whole blood. The receptors here all came from a male donor in good health. Some clones in this sample may be carry-over from other donors' samples. Both conserved end residues are part of each CDR3. D genes are given only for firm matches. The size field is filled for only some rows; it gives once, few, many or a size class.

>.|TRBV2|few|TRBJ1-1
TGTGCCAGCAGTGAAAACAGGGTGACTGAAGCTTTCTTT
CASSENRVTEAFF
>.|TRBV5-6|few|TRBJ1-1
TGTGCCAGCAGCTTTATCCGGGATTCGAACACTGAAGCTTTCTTT
CASSFIRDSNTEAFF
>TRBD1|TRBV6-6|.|TRBJ1-5
TGTGCCAGCAGTTACGTACAGGGGGACGTTCAGCCCCAGCATTTT
CASSYVQGDVQPQHF
>TRBD1|TRBV6-2/TRBV6-3|few|TRBJ1-1
TGTGCCAGCAGTTACGAGATGCGGAACAGGGGATACACTGAAGCTTTCTTT
CASSYEMRNRGYTEAFF
>.|TRBV6-8|.|TRBJ1-6
TGTGCCAGCTGCCGGGGCCCTGAGGAGAATTCACCCCTCCACTTT
CASCRGPEENSPLHF
>.|TRBV14|.|TRBJ2-1
TGTGCCAGCAGCCAAACCGGGAGCCTCCAATCCTACAATGAGCAGTTCTTC
CASSQTGSLQSYNEQFF
>TRBD1|TRBV4-3|.|TRBJ1-5
TGCGCCAGCAGCCAAGATCTGGACAGGGGCTCGTTGGCCCAGCATTTT
CASSQDLDRGSLAQHF
>TRBD2|TRBV12-3/TRBV12-4|few|TRBJ2-3
TGTGCCAGTACTATAGCGGGAGGGCCGGATACGCAGTATTTT
CASTIAGGPDTQYF
>.|TRBV30|many|TRBJ2-5
TGTGCCTGGTGCAGGCGGATTCGTGAGACCCAGTACTTC
CAWCRRIRETQYF
>.|TRBV6-5|.|TRBJ1-1
TGTGCCAGCAGACCGTCTCCGGGGCTAGGCACTGAAGCTTTCTTT
CASRPSPGLGTEAFF
>.|TRBV20-1|many|TRBJ1-6
TGCAGTGCTAGGGGAGGACCCGATAATTCACCCCTCCACTTT
CSARGGPDNSPLHF
>.|TRBV20-1|.|TRBJ2-3
TGCAGTGCTAGACAACTAGTGGGAGAGTCAGATACGCAGTATTTT
CSARQLVGESDTQYF
>TRBD1|TRBV2|.|TRBJ1-5
TGTGCCAGCAGGCAGGGACAGCCCAATCAGCCCCAGCATTTT
CASRQGQPNQPQHF
>.|TRBV6-1|few|TRBJ2-3
TGTGCCAGCAGTGACAGGGCAGATACGCAGTATTTT
CASSDRADTQYF
>.|TRBV11-2|.|TRBJ2-1
TGTGCCAGCAGCTTCGCCCCGATCATAGGGGACGAGCAGTTCTTC
CASSFAPIIGDEQFF
>.|TRBV29-1|few|TRBJ2-7
TGCAGCGTCAAGGCGGGCGGCTCCTACGAGCAGTACTTC
CSVKAGGSYEQYF
>.|TRBV27|many|TRBJ1-6
TGTGCCAGCAGTCCCCGGGGGAGCAAGAATTCACCCCTCCACTTT
CASSPRGSKNSPLHF
>TRBD1|TRBV6-2/TRBV6-3|.|TRBJ1-1
TGTGCCAGCAGTTATGGACAGGCCCGCACTGAAGCTTTCTTT
CASSYGQARTEAFF
>.|TRBV7-6|few|TRBJ1-6
TGTGCCAGCAGCTTAGTCGGCATCTATAATTCACCCCTCCACTTT
CASSLVGIYNSPLHF
>.|TRBV6-6|.|TRBJ2-7
TGTGCCAGCAGCTTCGACGCCAGAGGGGGAGACCCCTACGAGCAGTACTTC
CASSFDARGGDPYEQYF
>.|TRBV29-1|many|TRBJ2-6
TGCAGCGTCGCCCGGGACATAGACTCTGGGGCCAACGTCCTGACTTTC
CSVARDIDSGANVLTF
>.|TRBV7-2|few|TRBJ1-1
TGTGCCAGCAGCCCCCGGGGAAATACTGAAGCTTTCTTT
CASSPRGNTEAFF
>.|TRBV15|many|TRBJ2-1
TGTGCCACCAGAGGACCACCCGCTAATGAGCAGTTCTTC
CATRGPPANEQFF
>.|TRBV2|.|TRBJ2-5
TGTGCCAGCAGGATAGCATTCCAAGAGACCCAGTACTTC
CASRIAFQETQYF
>.|TRBV5-4|.|TRBJ2-3
TGTGCCAGCAGGGCAGACATGGGGAAATCAGATACGCAGTATTTT
CASRADMGKSDTQYF
>.|TRBV27|.|TRBJ2-4
TGTGCCAGCAATCTACTTCCCGGAAACCAAGCCAAAAACATTCAGTACTTC
CASNLLPGNQAKNIQYF
>.|TRBV11-3|.|TRBJ2-3
TGTGCCAGCAGCTTAGGGCTAGATGGAGATACGCAGTATTTT
CASSLGLDGDTQYF
>.|TRBV11-2|.|TRBJ1-1
TGTGCCAGCAGGCCAATCCCATACACTGAAGCTTTCTTT
CASRPIPYTEAFF
>.|TRBV20-1|many|TRBJ1-5
TGCAGTGCTAGAAGGGGCCAGGCTAATCAGCCCCAGCATTTT
CSARRGQANQPQHF
>.|TRBV12-2|.|TRBJ2-7
TGTGCAAGTCGCTACGGACTAGCGGGAGTGAATGACGAGCAGTACTTC
CASRYGLAGVNDEQYF
>.|TRBV29-1|few|TRBJ1-5
TGCAGCGTAGCAGGGAGCAATCAGCCCCAGCATTTT
CSVAGSNQPQHF
>.|TRBV30|many|TRBJ1-1
TGTGCCTGGAGTGAGGGTGGCACTGAAGCTTTCTTT
CAWSEGGTEAFF
>TRBD2|TRBV29-1|.|TRBJ2-7
TGCAGCGTATGCCGGACTAGCGGGATAAACGAGCAGTACTTC
CSVCRTSGINEQYF
>.|TRBV12-3/TRBV12-4|few|TRBJ1-4
TGTGCCAGCAGTTCAGGGATAGAAAAACTGTTTTTT
CASSSGIEKLFF
>.|TRBV6-6|few|TRBJ1-2
TGTGCCAGCAGTTCAATGTCTTTCAGGGGCGACGGTAAAGGCTACACCTTC
CASSSMSFRGDGKGYTF
>.|TRBV4-2|.|TRBJ1-2
TGTGCCAGCAGGGGAGGCTACACCTTC
CASRGGYTF
>.|TRBV6-1|.|TRBJ1-5
TGTGCCAGCATCCCCGGGGGGAGCAATCAGCCCCAGCATTTT
CASIPGGSNQPQHF
>.|TRBV6-5|many|TRBJ1-1
TGTGCCAGCAGGCAAGGACAAGTCGCTGAAGCTTTCTTT
CASRQGQVAEAFF
>.|TRBV25-1|.|TRBJ1-5
TGTGCCAGCAGTAGGGGTCCGGGTCAGCCCCAGCATTTT
CASSRGPGQPQHF
>.|TRBV20-1|.|TRBJ1-1
TGCAGTGCTAGAGATTGGGAGCAGGATGAAGCTTTCTTT
CSARDWEQDEAFF
>.|TRBV20-1|many|TRBJ2-1
TGCAGTGCTTCTAGCGCTAGCTCCTACAATGAGCAGTTCTTC
CSASSASSYNEQFF
>TRBD2|TRBV12-3/TRBV12-4|.|TRBJ2-3
TGTGCCAGCTTGGGGACTAGCGGGATAAGGTTCGACACAGATACGCAGTATTTT
CASLGTSGIRFDTDTQYF
>.|TRBV20-1|few|TRBJ1-1
TGCAGTGCCACCGTGGGGGGGGCTGAAGCTTTCTTT
CSATVGGAEAFF
>.|TRBV6-5|few|TRBJ1-5
TGTGCCAGCAGTCACTCCGGGGGACCTTCTCAGCCCCAGCATTTT
CASSHSGGPSQPQHF
>.|TRBV9|.|TRBJ1-2
TGTGCCAGCAGCGCGGGGACACTCGACTATGGCTACACCTTC
CASSAGTLDYGYTF
>.|TRBV12-5|few|TRBJ1-4
TGTGCTAGTGGTTTGGTCATCCGGAGACATGCCACTAATGAAAAACTGTTTTTT
CASGLVIRRHATNEKLFF
>.|TRBV19|.|TRBJ1-2
TGTGCCAGTGTCAACAGCGCAGCGACTAACTATGGCTACACCTTC
CASVNSAATNYGYTF